Presented here are 4 T cell receptor beta chains from one specimen sequenced in a study of T-cell memory formation after mild COVID-19. Each CDR3 protein is one row after TCRdb ran MiXCR on the 5' RACE reads. The data contain fewer than 550,000 distinct CDR3 sequences, around 20% of them seen just once; the ten biggest clones take up roughly 8%. The specimen was PBMCs or a T cell subset sorted from them (not recorded which). These receptors were obtained from an adult woman who had mild COVID-19 (a few samples of this study predate the infection). Cell type and time point are not known.

This clonotype turned up a few times. The CDR3 reads CASSLADPEQFF. The CDR3 DNA reads TGTGCCAGCAGCTTAGCAGACCCTGAGCAGTTCTTC. V is TRBV7-9 and J is TRBJ2-1; D uncertain. The CDR3 has 12 residues. Germline CDR1 and CDR2: SEHNR and FQNEAQ (reference sequence). V shed 0 bases and J shed 9 bases, with 6 bases lying between them. Variable domain in full (rest from reference TRBV7-9 and TRBJ2-1): DTGVSQNPRHKITKRGQNVTFRCDPISEHNRLYWYRQTLGQGPEFLTYFQNEAQLEKSRLLSDRFSAERPKGSFSTLEIQRTEQGDSAMYLCASSLADPEQFFGPGTRLTVL.

This clonotype was seen repeatedly, ten times or more. This chain links TRBV24-1 with TRBJ2-1, with D unclear. CDR3 length: 13 amino acids. CDR1 is KGHDR and CDR2 is SFDVKD in the germline V gene. The germline V and J ends were trimmed by 1 base and 3 bases, with 3 bases remaining between them. DNA for the CDR3: TGTGCCACCAGTGATTTCGACTACAATGAGCAGTTCTTC. As protein: CATSDFDYNEQFF.

This sequence joins TRBV3-2 and TRBJ2-3. TRBV3-2 is described as a pseudogene. CDR3 size: 16 residues. The CDR3 protein is CASSQPDENSTDTQYF. The CDR3 DNA reads as TGTGCCAGCAGCCAACCCGACGAAAATAGCACAGATACGCAGTATTTT.

CDR3: CASSFDQGGNIQYF. CDR3 bases: TGTGCCAGCAGTTTCGATCAGGGTGGTAACATTCAGTACTTC. V usage is TRBV27 and J usage is TRBJ2-4; TRBD1 might be the D (5 bases). V lost 3 bases and J 7 bases, leaving 13 bases between the germline ends. Germline assignment: CDR1 MNHEY and CDR2 SMNVEV (reference sequence). This CDR3 comprises 14 residues.